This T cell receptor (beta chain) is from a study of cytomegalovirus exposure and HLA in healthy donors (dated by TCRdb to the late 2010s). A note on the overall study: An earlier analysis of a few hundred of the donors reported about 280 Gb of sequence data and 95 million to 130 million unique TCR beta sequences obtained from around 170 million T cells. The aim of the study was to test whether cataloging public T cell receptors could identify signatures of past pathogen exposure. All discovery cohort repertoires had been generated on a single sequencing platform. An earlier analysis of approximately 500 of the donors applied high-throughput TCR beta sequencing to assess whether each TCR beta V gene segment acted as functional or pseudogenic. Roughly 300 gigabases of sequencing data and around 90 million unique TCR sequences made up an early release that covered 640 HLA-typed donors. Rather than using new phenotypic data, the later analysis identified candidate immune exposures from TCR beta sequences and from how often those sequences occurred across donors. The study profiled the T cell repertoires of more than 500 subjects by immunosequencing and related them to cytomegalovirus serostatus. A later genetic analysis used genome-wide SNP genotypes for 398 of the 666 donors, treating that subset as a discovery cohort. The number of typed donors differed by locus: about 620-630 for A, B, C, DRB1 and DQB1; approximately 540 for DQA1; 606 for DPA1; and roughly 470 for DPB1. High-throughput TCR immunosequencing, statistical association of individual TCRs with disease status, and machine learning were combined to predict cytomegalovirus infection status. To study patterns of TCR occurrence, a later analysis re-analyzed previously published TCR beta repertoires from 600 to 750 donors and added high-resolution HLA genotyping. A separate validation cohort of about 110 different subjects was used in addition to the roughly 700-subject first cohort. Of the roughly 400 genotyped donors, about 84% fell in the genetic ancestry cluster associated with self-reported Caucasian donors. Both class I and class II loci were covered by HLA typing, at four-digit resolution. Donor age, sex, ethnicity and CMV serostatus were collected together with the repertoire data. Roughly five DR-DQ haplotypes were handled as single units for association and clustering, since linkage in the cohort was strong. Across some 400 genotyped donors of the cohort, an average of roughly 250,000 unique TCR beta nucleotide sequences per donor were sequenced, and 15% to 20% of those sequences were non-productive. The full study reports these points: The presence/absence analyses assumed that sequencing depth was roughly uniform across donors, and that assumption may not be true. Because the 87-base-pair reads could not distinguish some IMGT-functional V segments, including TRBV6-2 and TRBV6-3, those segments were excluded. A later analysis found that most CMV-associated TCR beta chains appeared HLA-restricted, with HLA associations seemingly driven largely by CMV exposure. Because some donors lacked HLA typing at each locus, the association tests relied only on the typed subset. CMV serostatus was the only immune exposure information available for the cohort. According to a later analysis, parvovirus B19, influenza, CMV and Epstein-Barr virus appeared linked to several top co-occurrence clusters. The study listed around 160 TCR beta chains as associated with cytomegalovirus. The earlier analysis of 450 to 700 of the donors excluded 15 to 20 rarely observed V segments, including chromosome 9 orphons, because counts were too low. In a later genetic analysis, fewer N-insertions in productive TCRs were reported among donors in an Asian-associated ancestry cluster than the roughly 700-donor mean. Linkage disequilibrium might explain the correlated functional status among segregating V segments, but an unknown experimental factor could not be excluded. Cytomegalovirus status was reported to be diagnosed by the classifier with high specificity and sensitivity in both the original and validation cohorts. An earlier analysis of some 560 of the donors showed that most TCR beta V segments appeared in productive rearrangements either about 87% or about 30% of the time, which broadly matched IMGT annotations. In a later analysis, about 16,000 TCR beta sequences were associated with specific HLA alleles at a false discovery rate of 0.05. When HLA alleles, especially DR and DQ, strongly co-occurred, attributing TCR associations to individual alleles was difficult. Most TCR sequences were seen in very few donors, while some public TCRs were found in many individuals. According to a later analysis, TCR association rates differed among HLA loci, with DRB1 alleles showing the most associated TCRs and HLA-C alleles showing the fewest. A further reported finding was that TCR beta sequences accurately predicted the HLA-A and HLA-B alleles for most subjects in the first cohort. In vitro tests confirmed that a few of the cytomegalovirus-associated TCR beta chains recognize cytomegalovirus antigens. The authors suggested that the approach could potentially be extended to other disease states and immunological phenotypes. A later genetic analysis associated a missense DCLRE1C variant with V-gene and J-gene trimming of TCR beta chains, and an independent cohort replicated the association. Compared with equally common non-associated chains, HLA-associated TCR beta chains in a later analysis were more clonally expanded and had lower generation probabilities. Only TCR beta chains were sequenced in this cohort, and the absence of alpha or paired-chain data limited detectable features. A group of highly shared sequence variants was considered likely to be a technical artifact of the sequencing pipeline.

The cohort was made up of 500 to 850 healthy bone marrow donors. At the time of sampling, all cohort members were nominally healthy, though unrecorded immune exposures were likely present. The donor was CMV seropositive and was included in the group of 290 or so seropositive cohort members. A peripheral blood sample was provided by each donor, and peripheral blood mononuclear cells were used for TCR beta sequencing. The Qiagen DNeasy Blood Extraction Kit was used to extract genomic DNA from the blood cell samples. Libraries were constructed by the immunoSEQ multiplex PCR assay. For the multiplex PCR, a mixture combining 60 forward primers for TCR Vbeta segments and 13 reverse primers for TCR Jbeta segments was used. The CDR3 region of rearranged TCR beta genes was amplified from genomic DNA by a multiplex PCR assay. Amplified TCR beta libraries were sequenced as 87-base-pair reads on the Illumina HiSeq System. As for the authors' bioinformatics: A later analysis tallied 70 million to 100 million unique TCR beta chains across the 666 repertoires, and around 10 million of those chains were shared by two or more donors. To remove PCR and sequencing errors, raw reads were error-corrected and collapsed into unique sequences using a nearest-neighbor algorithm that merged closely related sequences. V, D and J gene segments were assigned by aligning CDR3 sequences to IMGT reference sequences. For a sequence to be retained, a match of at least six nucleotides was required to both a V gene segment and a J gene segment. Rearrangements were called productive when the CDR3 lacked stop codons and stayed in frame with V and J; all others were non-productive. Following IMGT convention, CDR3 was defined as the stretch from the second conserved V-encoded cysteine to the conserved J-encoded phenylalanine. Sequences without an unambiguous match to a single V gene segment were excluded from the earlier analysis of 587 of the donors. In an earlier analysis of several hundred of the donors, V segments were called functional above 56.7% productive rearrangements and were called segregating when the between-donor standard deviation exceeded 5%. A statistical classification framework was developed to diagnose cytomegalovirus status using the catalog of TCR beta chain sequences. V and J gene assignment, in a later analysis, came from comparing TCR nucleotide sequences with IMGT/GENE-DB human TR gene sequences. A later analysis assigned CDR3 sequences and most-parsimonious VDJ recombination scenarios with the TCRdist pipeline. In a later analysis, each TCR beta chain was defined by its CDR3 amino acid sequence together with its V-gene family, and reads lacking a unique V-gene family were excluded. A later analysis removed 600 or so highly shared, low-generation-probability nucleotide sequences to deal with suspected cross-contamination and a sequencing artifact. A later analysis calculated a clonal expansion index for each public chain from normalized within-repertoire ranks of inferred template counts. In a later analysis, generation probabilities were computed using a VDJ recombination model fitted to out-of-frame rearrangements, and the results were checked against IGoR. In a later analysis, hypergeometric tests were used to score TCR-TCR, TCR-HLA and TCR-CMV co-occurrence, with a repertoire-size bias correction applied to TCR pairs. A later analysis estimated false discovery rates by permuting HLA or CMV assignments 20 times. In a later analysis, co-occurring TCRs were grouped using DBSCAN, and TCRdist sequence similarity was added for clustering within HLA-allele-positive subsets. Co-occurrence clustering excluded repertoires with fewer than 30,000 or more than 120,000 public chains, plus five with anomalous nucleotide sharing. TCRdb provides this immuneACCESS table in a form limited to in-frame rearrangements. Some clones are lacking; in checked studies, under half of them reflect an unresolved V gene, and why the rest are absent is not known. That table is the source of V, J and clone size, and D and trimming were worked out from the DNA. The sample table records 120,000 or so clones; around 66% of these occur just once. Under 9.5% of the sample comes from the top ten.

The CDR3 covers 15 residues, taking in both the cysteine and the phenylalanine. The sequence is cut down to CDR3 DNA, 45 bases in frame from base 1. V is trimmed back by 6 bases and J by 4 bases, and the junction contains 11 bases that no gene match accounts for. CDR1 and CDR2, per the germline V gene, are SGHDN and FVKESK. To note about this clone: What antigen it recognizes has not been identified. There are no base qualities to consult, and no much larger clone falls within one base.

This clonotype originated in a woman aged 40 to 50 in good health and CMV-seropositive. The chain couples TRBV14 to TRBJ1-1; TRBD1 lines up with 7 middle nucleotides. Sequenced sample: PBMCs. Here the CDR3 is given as CASRARTGESTEAFF. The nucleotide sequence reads TGTGCCAGCAGGGCTAGGACAGGAGAGAGCACTGAAGCTTTCTTT.